The 29 T cell receptor beta chains listed next were all sequenced from one sample in a study of Graves' ophthalmopathy and Graves' hyperthyroidism. As the template, RNA transcripts were used to amplify TCR beta CDR3 regions. In the first round, RT-PCR was carried out with HTBI primers, and a multiplex PCR formed the second round. Using its own MiXCR run on the multiplex PCR reads, TCRdb lists one record per CDR3 protein. The sample holds more than 300,000 distinct CDR3 sequences; approximately 15% are singletons and the top ten take 5.5% to 7%. Source material: peripheral blood. The receptor set was obtained from a woman between 18 and 29 years old with stable Graves' hyperthyroidism.

Ten or more counts support this clonotype. This chain uses TRBV4-2 with TRBJ1-5, with TRBD1 matching 9 bases. V was pared by 4 bases and J by 1 base, with 5 bases of the junction left unmatched. Looked up from germline, CDR1 is LGHNA and CDR2 is YNFKEQ. This CDR3 is built from 16 residues. The CDR3 DNA reads as TGTGCCAGCAGCCGAGGACAGGGGATAAGCAATCAGCCCCAGCATTTT. Amino acids: CASSRGQGISNQPQHF.

This clonotype appeared many times. The chain has TRBV5-1 and TRBJ2-7; 9 nucleotides agree with TRBD1. CDR1 and CDR2 from the germline V gene are SGHRS and YFSETQ. The junction had 15 bases not matched to a gene; V was cut back by 2 bases and J by 3 bases. The CDR3 is 18 residues long. In nucleotides, the CDR3 is TGCGCCAGCAGCTTACTGGGACAGGGTGGAATTAAGGTCTACGAGCAGTACTTC. Residues: CASSLLGQGGIKVYEQYF.

The table lists this clonotype with many counts. The chain couples TRBV15 to TRBJ2-7; 7 nucleotides line up with TRBD1. The germline V gene encodes CDR1 LNHNV and CDR2 YYDKDF (reference sequence). V lost 5 bases and J lost 2; bases outside the gene matches: 6. The CDR3 loop spans 14 amino acids. This CDR3 is CATSDRDRPYEQYF. CDR3 nucleotides: TGTGCCACCAGCGACCGGGACAGACCCTACGAGCAGTACTTC.

About this clonotype itself: The germline gene is not matched at one end of the junction; a read error may be the cause. The CDR3 here is CASKKETPGTGELCF. The CDR3 nucleotides are TGTGCCAGCAAAAAGGAGACGCCTGGGACCGGGGAGCTGTGTTTT. The chain combines TRBV2 with TRBJ2-2; tentatively, D is TRBD1 or TRBD2 (5 bases each). Germline V CDR1 and CDR2: SNHLY, FYNNEI. CDR3 length: 15 amino acids.

This clonotype was recorded at least ten times. The genes are TRBV20-1 and TRBJ1-2; D may be TRBD1 (5 bases). The CDR3 is made up of 13 amino acids. Germline CDR1 DFQATT, CDR2 SNEGSKA (reference sequence). The germline V and J ends were trimmed by 1 base and 4 bases, with 10 bases remaining between them. The CDR3 region is CSARGAGIYGYTF. For the CDR3, the DNA is TGCAGTGCTAGAGGGGCAGGGATCTATGGCTACACCTTC.

This clonotype was counted a few times. The chain joins TRBV24-1 to TRBJ1-5, with 7 bases lining up with TRBD1. CDR1 KGHDR and CDR2 SFDVKD come from the germline V gene. Trimming took 3 bases from V and 6 from J; bases not matched to a gene: 4. The length of the CDR3 is 14 residues. CDR3 region: CATSDQGGLQPQHF. CDR3 coding DNA: TGTGCCACCAGTGATCAAGGGGGCCTTCAGCCCCAGCATTTT.

The gene calls are TRBV6-1 and TRBJ1-2; 8 nucleotides agree with TRBD1. There are 15 residues in the CDR3. Germline CDR1 reads MNHNS; CDR2 reads SASEGT. V gave up 7 bases and J gave up 5 bases; unmatched junction bases: 12. The CDR3 is CASKITQGGRYGYTF. CDR3 in DNA: TGTGCCAGCAAGATAACACAGGGGGGCCGATATGGCTACACCTTC.

This clonotype came up many times. This chain links TRBV19 with TRBJ2-2; 8 bases fit TRBD2. Per the germline V gene, CDR1 is LNHDA and CDR2 is SQIVND (reference sequence). J lost 0 bases, V lost 0 bases, and 3 bases had no gene match. The CDR3 extends over 17 amino acids. For the CDR3, the DNA is TGTGCCAGTAGTATAGAGGTGGGACTAGCGAACACCGGGGAGCTGTTTTTT. It codes for CASSIEVGLANTGELFF.

This clonotype came up a few times. The J gene is TRBJ2-2, the V gene TRBV11-1; no clear D. The germline gives CDR1 SGHAT, CDR2 FQDESV (reference sequence). Trimming left V 5 bases short and J 2 bases short, with 15 bases between. CDR3 size: 16 residues. CDR3 DNA: TGTGCCAGCAGCCCCGGCGTTACCCGAAACACCGGGGAGCTGTTTTTT. This encodes CASSPGVTRNTGELFF.

This clonotype was counted many times. This chain joins TRBV10-3 and TRBJ1-2, with 8 nucleotides matching TRBD1. The CDR3 spans 17 residues. J lost 4 bases, V lost 6 bases, and 16 bases had no gene match. Germline CDR1 is ENHRY and CDR2 is SYGVKD. CDR3 sequence reads: CAISLGQGGERVYGYTF. The CDR3 region has the DNA TGTGCCATCAGCCTTGGACAGGGTGGGGAGAGGGTCTATGGCTACACCTTC.

This clonotype came up many times. V usage is TRBV6-2 or TRBV6-3 and J usage is TRBJ1-1, with TRBD1 as a possible D gene (6 bases). The CDR3 totals 15 residues. V was clipped by 7 bases and J by 1 base, with 16 bases between them. From germline, CDR1 is MNHEY and CDR2 SVGEGT. The CDR3 DNA reads as TGTGCCAGCATCCACAGGGCACCCCGGAACACTGAAGCTTTCTTT. Protein sequence: CASIHRAPRNTEAFF.

This chain uses TRBV6-2 or TRBV6-3 with TRBJ1-6; D is uncertain. The germline V and J ends were trimmed by 6 bases and 10 bases, with 13 bases remaining between them. The germline CDR1 and CDR2 sequences are MNHEY and SVGEGT. This CDR3 spans 13 amino acids. Written as DNA, the CDR3 is TGTGCCAGCAGGTTCAGTAAGGAATCACCCCTCCACTTT. Translation: CASRFSKESPLHF.

This clonotype has a count of ten or more. The genes are TRBV10-3 and TRBJ1-1; D is unclear. In germline, CDR1 is ENHRY, CDR2 SYGVKD. The CDR3 is 14 amino acids. With 6 bases removed from V and 1 base from J, the gap between germline ends came to 12 bases. CDR3 region: CAIRTAVTNTEAFF. CDR3 bases: TGTGCCATCAGGACCGCCGTAACGAACACTGAAGCTTTCTTT.

This clonotype was seen ten or more times. J is TRBJ1-1 and V is TRBV25-1; no reliable D call. The germline gives CDR1 MGHDK, CDR2 SYGVNS. The CDR3 totals 15 residues. Trimming took 2 bases from V and 3 from J, leaving 13 bases between them. CDR3 residues: CASSEGWPMDTEAFF. CDR3 sequence (DNA): TGTGCCAGCAGTGAAGGTTGGCCGATGGACACTGAAGCTTTCTTT.

The chain uses TRBV4-1 and TRBJ2-7; TRBD1 is a possible D gene (5 bases). This CDR3 contains 14 residues. CDR1 MGHRA and CDR2 YSYEKL come from the germline V gene. The ends were cut back, 1 base at V and 5 bases at J, with 12 bases in the middle. CDR3 nucleotide sequence: TGCGCCAGCAGCCAAGTGGGCAGGGTCGACGAGCAGTACGTC. Its protein is CASSQVGRVDEQYV.

The chain has TRBV5-6 and TRBJ2-7; weak D call: TRBD2 (6 bases). The CDR3 covers 17 residues. Trimming shortened V by 1 base and J by 6 bases, and 23 bases separated the two germline ends. Germline loops: CDR1 SGHDT, CDR2 YYEEEE. This CDR3 reads CASSLSGSTVTIGEQYF. In nucleotides, the CDR3 is TGTGCCAGCAGCTTGAGCGGGTCGACAGTCACGATCGGCGAGCAGTACTTC. The full variable domain, completed using reference TRBV5-6 and TRBJ2-7, is DAGVTQSPTHLIKTRGQQVTLRCSPKSGHDTVSWYQQALGQGPQFIFQYYEEEERQRGNFPDRFSGHQFPNYSSELNVNALLLGDSALYLCASSLSGSTVTIGEQYFGPGTRLTVT.

The chain carries TRBV12-3 or TRBV12-4 and TRBJ2-7; 8 bases line up with TRBD1. V trimming: 5 bases; J trimming: 3 bases; junction bases outside the gene matches: 9. CDR3 size: 15 residues. The CDR3 protein is CASSRQGARDYEQYF. In DNA form, the CDR3 reads TGTGCCAGCAGTCGTCAGGGGGCGAGGGACTACGAGCAGTACTTC.

This clonotype was picked up many times. For the CDR3, the DNA is TGTGCCAGCAGCCCGGACAGGGTCCTGAACACTGAAGCTTTCTTT. Its protein is CASSPDRVLNTEAFF. This chain connects TRBV7-2 to TRBJ1-1; 8 bases align to TRBD1. J gave up 0 bases and V 5 bases, and 5 bases lay outside the gene matches. The germline V gene has CDR1 SGHTA and CDR2 FQGNSA. This CDR3 contains 15 residues.

V gene TRBV18 combines with J gene TRBJ2-7, with D uncertain. V was shortened by 4 bases and J by 4 bases, with 8 bases between the two germline ends. Per germline, CDR1 KGHSH and CDR2 LQKENI. This CDR3 is 12 amino acids long. CDR3 in amino acids: CASSRHPYEQYF. The CDR3, as DNA: TGTGCCAGCTCACGACACCCTTACGAGCAGTACTTC.

This clonotype appeared many times. The chain has TRBV7-2 and TRBJ2-4; 12 bases match TRBD2. The CDR3 covers 13 residues. CDR1 is SGHTA and CDR2 is FQGNSA in the germline V gene. The trim removed 7 bases at V and 8 bases at J, leaving 3 bases unmatched. The CDR3 nucleotides are TGTGCCAGCACTAGCGGGGGGGCAGACATTCAGTACTTC. This gives the protein CASTSGGADIQYF.

This clonotype was recorded many times. The chain uses TRBV7-2 and TRBJ2-7; D is uncertain. The CDR3 has 14 residues. V lost 6 bases and J 2 bases, leaving 14 bases between the germline ends. Per germline, CDR1 SGHTA and CDR2 FQGNSA. CDR3 protein: CASRHTASTYEQYF. As DNA, the CDR3 is TGTGCCAGCAGACACACCGCGTCAACCTACGAGCAGTACTTC.

This clonotype appeared a few times. The chain combines TRBV7-2 with TRBJ2-3; TRBD2 matches 11 bases. Germline assignment: CDR1 SGHTA and CDR2 FQGNSA. The CDR3 has 15 amino acids. After removal of 0 bases from V and 4 bases from J, the junction contained 0 bases not matched to a gene. This CDR3 is CASSLASGGADTQYF. DNA of the CDR3: TGTGCCAGCAGCTTAGCTAGCGGGGGGGCAGATACGCAGTATTTT. Full variable domain (rest looked up from reference TRBV7-2 and TRBJ2-3): GAGVSQSPSNKVTEKGKDVELRCDPISGHTALYWYRQSLGQGLEFLIYFQGNSAPDKSGLPSDRFSAERTGGSVSTLTIQRTQQEDSAVYLCASSLASGGADTQYFGPGTRLTVL.

This clonotype was counted at least ten times. The rearrangement uses TRBV10-2 and TRBJ1-1; D not resolved. The V gene lost 7 bases and the J gene lost 6 bases, with 18 bases spanning the gap. Germline loops: CDR1 WSHSY, CDR2 SAAADI. This CDR3 region has 14 residues. DNA of the CDR3: TGCGCCAGCATGTTCCGGGAGCGTGATGCTGAAGCTTTCTTT. Amino acids: CASMFRERDAEAFF.

This clonotype was seen many times. This chain uses TRBV19 with TRBJ2-2, with D unresolved. Germline V CDR1 and CDR2: LNHDA, SQIVND (reference sequence). Trimming removed 7 bases at V and 5 bases at J, with 8 bases between. The CDR3 loop spans 12 amino acids. The CDR3 DNA follows: TGTGCCAGTACCACAGTTACCGGGGAGCTGTTTTTT. This sequence encodes CASTTVTGELFF.

This clonotype occurred many times. J is TRBJ1-1 and V is TRBV6-1, with 7 bases identical to TRBD1. Per the germline V gene, CDR1 is MNHNS and CDR2 is SASEGT. J was trimmed by 0 bases and V by 10 bases; bases with no gene match: 14. The CDR3 sequence is 16 residues long. The CDR3 DNA reads as TGTGCCACTTCCTCCGGGACAGTGGAAATGAACACTGAAGCTTTCTTT. Protein sequence: CATSSGTVEMNTEAFF.

This clonotype was observed at least ten times. The J gene is TRBJ1-6, the V gene TRBV19; unclear D gene. This CDR3 has 13 amino acids. V dropped 3 bases and J dropped 9 bases, with 9 bases sitting between them. Germline-derived CDR1 and CDR2 are LNHDA and SQIVND (reference sequence). CDR3 nucleotide sequence: TGTGCCAGTAGTATTGGAGAAAGTTCACCCCTCCACTTT. It translates to CASSIGESSPLHF.

This clonotype was seen ten or more times. The V and J genes are TRBV20-1 and TRBJ1-5; D is undetermined. The germline V and J ends were trimmed by 3 bases and 5 bases, with 11 bases remaining between them. This CDR3 comprises 13 residues. The germline gives CDR1 DFQATT, CDR2 SNEGSKA (reference sequence). CDR3 amino acids: CSASINTYQPQHF. As DNA, the CDR3 is TGCAGTGCTAGCATAAACACTTATCAGCCCCAGCATTTT.

At least ten counts were recorded for this clonotype. J is TRBJ1-1 and V is TRBV29-1; 8 nucleotides line up with TRBD1. V lost 6 bases and J lost 5; bases outside the gene matches: 8. Germline loops: CDR1 SQVTM, CDR2 ANQGSEA. The CDR3 contains 13 residues. This chain's CDR3 is CSVPDRESTEAFF. DNA of the CDR3: TGCAGCGTACCGGACAGGGAATCGACTGAAGCTTTCTTT.

In the case of this clonotype: Since a much larger clone is just one base distant, this may be a read error. This likely comes from a read error, as the CDR3 has no conserved phenylalanine or tryptophan at its end. The V and J genes are TRBV9 and TRBJ1-1, with a possible D match to TRBD1 (6 bases). The V end was cut by 4 bases, the J end by 8 bases, with 12 bases between. There are 12 residues in the CDR3. The germline V gene has CDR1 SGDLS and CDR2 YYNGEE. The CDR3 is CASSPNRDEAFL. In DNA, the CDR3 is TGTGCCAGCAGCCCCAACAGGGACGAAGCTTTCCTT.